This TCR beta chain was captured by sequencing in a study of graft-versus-host responses after intestinal transplantation. About the study: For around three years after anti-thymocyte globulin induction, all recipients took tacrolimus and steroids.

In regard to this clone: As yet, its antigen is unknown.

The germline V gene has CDR1 WNHNN and CDR2 SYGVQD (reference sequence). There are 18 residues in the CDR3. Unmatched junction bases numbered 9, after V lost 4 bases and J lost 4 bases. TCRdb's table, derived via immunoSEQ multiplex PCR, lists solely in-frame clones and lacks some. The sample comprises 85,000 to 100,000 clones, approximately 90% of which are singletons, and 0.069% rests with the top ten. Overall study results and limits: Recipient marrow harbored GvH clones, some of which surfaced first in ileum or blood.

The TCR originated in a human donor who was the organ donor for an intestinal transplant. The V and J genes are TRBV10-1 and TRBJ2-2; the match to TRBD2 covers 13 bases. Sequencing used unstimulated CD8+ T cells sorted from spleen or lymph node cells, obtained before transplant. CDR3 coding DNA: TGCGCCAGCAGTGCTGGGACTAGCGGGGAACCGGGCACCGGGGAGCTGTTTTTT. Translating it yields CASSAGTSGEPGTGELFF.